This passage covers 27 T cell receptor beta chains from one sample sequenced in a study of blood T cells in healthy people across ages. Through a sample-barcoded 5' primer and a J-beta primer mix, a second PCR was run for about 6 to 12 cycles. TCRdb itself ran the 5' RACE reads through MiXCR, one entry per CDR3 protein. The data show around 820,000 distinct CDR3 sequences, approximately 25% seen once. These data also featured in a second study, about T cells of mothers and their children.

Sequenced input: blood. Receptors were obtained from a boy aged 5-17 years in good health.

This clonotype was seen more than once but under ten times. The chain recombines TRBV7-2 with TRBJ2-1, with D possibly being TRBD1 (5 bases). Trimming took 7 bases from V and 4 from J, leaving 26 bases between them. This CDR3 has 18 amino acids. CDR1 and CDR2 from the germline V gene are SGHTA and FQGNSA. CDR3 DNA sequence: TGTGCCAGCAACTATGGGGCAGGGTTTCGCGCAATTTACAATGAGCAGTTCTTC. Residues: CASNYGAGFRAIYNEQFF. Variable domain in full (rest from reference TRBV7-2 and TRBJ2-1): GAGVSQSPSNKVTEKGKDVELRCDPISGHTALYWYRQSLGQGLEFLIYFQGNSAPDKSGLPSDRFSAERTGGSVSTLTIQRTQQEDSAVYLCASNYGAGFRAIYNEQFFGPGTRLTVL.

This clonotype was seen a handful of times. The rearrangement joins TRBV29-1 to TRBJ2-7, with D uncertain. Germline CDR1 reads SQVTM; CDR2 reads ANQGSEA. The V end lost 7 bases, the J end lost 7 bases, and 17 bases lay between the germline ends. The length of the CDR3 is 12 residues. The CDR3 protein is CSASSTPREQYF. DNA for the CDR3: TGCAGCGCCTCTTCGACACCTCGAGAGCAGTACTTC.

This clonotype was counted between two and nine times. V gene TRBV12-3 or TRBV12-4 combines with J gene TRBJ2-5; no clear D gene. TRBJ2-7 matches the DNA end more closely, so the J call is doubtful. The CDR3 has 14 residues. The CDR3 is CASSPQESSYEQYF. The CDR3 nucleotides are TGTGCCAGCAGTCCCCAGGAGAGCTCCTACGAGCAGTACTTC.

The chain links TRBV7-2 to TRBJ2-4, with D perhaps TRBD1 (6 bases). There are 16 residues in the CDR3. The germline gives CDR1 SGHTA, CDR2 FQGNSA. With 1 base removed from V and 7 bases from J, the gap between germline ends came to 17 bases. The CDR3 loop reads CASSLGVAGAINIQYF. CDR3 in DNA: TGTGCCAGCAGCTTAGGAGTTGCAGGGGCCATTAACATTCAGTACTTC.

This chain connects TRBV29-1 to TRBJ2-1; 11 bases align to TRBD1. V lost 7 bases and J lost 9; bases outside the gene matches: 17. The germline gives CDR1 SQVTM, CDR2 ANQGSEA. The CDR3 length is 16 residues. The CDR3 DNA sequence: TGCAGCGCCAGAGAGACCCGGGACAGGGGGTCCGGTGAGCAGTTCTTC. It encodes CSARETRDRGSGEQFF.

This clonotype was recorded a few times. The J gene is TRBJ2-2, the V gene TRBV9; TRBD2 is a possible D gene (5 bases). From germline, CDR1 is SGDLS and CDR2 YYNGEE. V dropped 0 bases and J dropped 1 base, with 13 bases sitting between them. The CDR3 is 17 amino acids. The CDR3 DNA is TGTGCCAGCAGCGTAGAGGCTGGCGGACTGAACACCGGGGAGCTGTTTTTT. This sequence encodes CASSVEAGGLNTGELFF.

This chain connects TRBV9 to TRBJ2-5; TRBD2 matches 8 bases. Germline V gene lookup returns CDR1 SGDLS and CDR2 YYNGEE. This CDR3 is built from 16 residues. After removal of 3 bases from V and 0 bases from J, the junction contained 7 bases not matched to a gene. CDR3 residues: CASSDPASGYQETQYF. In nucleotides, the CDR3 is TGTGCCAGCAGCGACCCGGCTAGCGGGTACCAAGAGACCCAGTACTTC.

This clonotype was detected a few times. At one boundary the junction diverges from the germline segment, which might be a read error. The genes are TRBV6-5 and TRBJ1-5; D gene ambiguous. Germline CDR1 is MNHEY and CDR2 is SVGAGI. This CDR3 region has 13 residues. In DNA, the CDR3 is TGTGCCAGCAGTTACTCCGGCGCTCAGCCCCGGCATTTT. This gives the protein CASSYSGAQPRHF.

The chain carries TRBV6-2 or TRBV6-3 and TRBJ1-5; maybe TRBD1 (6 bases). Germline CDR1 is MNHEY and CDR2 is SVGEGT. V lost 6 bases to trimming and J lost 9 bases, with 15 bases between them. CDR3 size: 13 residues. The CDR3 DNA reads TGTGCCAGCAGGCAGACAGGCCCCTTGCCCCAGCATTTT. Translation gives CASRQTGPLPQHF.

The chain recombines TRBV20-1 with TRBJ2-1; 10 bases agree with TRBD2. Germline CDR1 and CDR2: DFQATT and SNEGSKA (reference sequence). The CDR3 is 16 residues long. With V trimmed by 0 bases and J by 7 bases, 9 bases remained unmatched. In nucleotides, the CDR3 is TGCAGTGCTAGAGATTCGGCTAGCGGGAGAAAGAATGAGCAGTTCTTC. Translation: CSARDSASGRKNEQFF.

The CDR3 nucleotides read TGTGCCAGCAGTTACACCGGGACTAGCCATGAGCAGTTCTTC. Protein product: CASSYTGTSHEQFF. V and J are TRBV6-2 or TRBV6-3 and TRBJ2-1, with 9 bases matching TRBD2. CDR3 length: 14 amino acids. Trimming removed 2 bases from V and 8 bases from J; junction bases left unmatched: 4. The V gene's germline CDR1 is MNHEY and CDR2 SVGEGT.

This chain connects TRBV12-3 or TRBV12-4 to TRBJ2-3, with D possibly being TRBD2 (6 bases). V gave up 1 base and J gave up 14 bases, with 10 bases separating them. The CDR3 sequence is 11 residues long. The CDR3 nucleotides are TGTGCCAGCAGTTTAGGGACTAAGTTGTATTTT. It translates to CASSLGTKLYF.

This clonotype has a handful of counts. The rearrangement joins TRBV14 to TRBJ1-6; the D is unclear. The CDR3 runs to 18 residues. Germline V CDR1 and CDR2: SGHDN, FVKESK. The ends were cut back, 2 bases at V and 0 bases at J, with 14 bases in the middle. CDR3 in amino acids: CASSQRHLTSSYNSPLHF. CDR3 nucleotide sequence: TGTGCCAGCAGCCAACGACATCTAACAAGCTCCTATAATTCACCCCTCCACTTT.

The V and J genes are TRBV7-9 and TRBJ2-4; D gene ambiguous. V was shortened by 4 bases and J by 8 bases, with 9 bases between the two germline ends. The germline V gene has CDR1 SEHNR and CDR2 FQNEAQ (reference sequence). The CDR3 totals 12 residues. CDR3 residues: CASSSITDIQYF. The CDR3, as DNA: TGTGCCAGCAGCTCTATCACAGACATTCAGTACTTC.

This clonotype was recorded a few times. The chain employs TRBV11-3 and TRBJ2-6; the D is unclear. V was trimmed by 4 bases and J by 0 bases, leaving 10 bases between them. Germline V gene sequence: CDR1 SGHNT, CDR2 YENEEA. This CDR3 is 16 amino acids long. CDR3 region: CASSSAQDSGANVLTF. CDR3 nucleotide sequence: TGTGCCAGCAGCTCCGCCCAGGACTCTGGGGCCAACGTCCTGACTTTC. Drawing the rest from reference TRBV11-3 and TRBJ2-6, the complete variable domain is EAGVVQSPRYKIIEKKQPVAFWCNPISGHNTLYWYLQNLGQGPELLIRYENEEAVDDSQLPKDRFSAERLKGVDSTLKIQPAELGDSAVYLCASSSAQDSGANVLTFGAGSRLTVL.

This clonotype was picked up a small number of times. This sequence joins TRBV10-3 and TRBJ2-5; tentatively, D is TRBD1 (6 bases). The CDR3 sequence is 15 residues long. The V gene's germline CDR1 is ENHRY and CDR2 SYGVKD. Trimming stripped 10 bases from V and 0 bases from J, with 18 bases between. For the CDR3, the DNA is TGTGCCACTTTACCCGGGACATCTTACCAAGAGACCCAGTACTTC. Protein: CATLPGTSYQETQYF.

The chain employs TRBV4-3 and TRBJ2-1, with a possible D match to TRBD2 (6 bases). This CDR3 has 18 residues. Germline V gene lookup returns CDR1 LGHNA and CDR2 YSLEER. Deletions cut 1 base from V and 4 bases from J, with 20 bases between. Here the CDR3 reads CASSQGWAQAGKYNEQFF. The CDR3 bases are TGCGCCAGCAGCCAAGGTTGGGCTCAGGCGGGAAAGTACAATGAGCAGTTCTTC.

The chain carries TRBV7-8 and TRBJ2-7; 9 bases map to TRBD1. V trimming: 5 bases; J trimming: 2 bases; junction bases outside the gene matches: 7. Germline CDR1 and CDR2: SGHVS and FQNEAQ. The CDR3 sequence is 15 residues long. Here the CDR3 DNA reads TGTGCCAGCAGCCGGCTGGACAGGGGAGCCTACGAGCAGTACTTC. Translation gives CASSRLDRGAYEQYF.

The sample holds a few counts of this clonotype. This chain connects TRBV29-1 to TRBJ1-3; 8 bases agree with TRBD1. The CDR3 sequence is 13 residues long. Per germline, CDR1 SQVTM and CDR2 ANQGSEA. The J segment lost 4 bases and the V segment lost 6 bases, leaving 5 bases of the junction unmatched. The CDR3 spells CSVGQGTGNTIYF. The CDR3 coding sequence is TGCAGCGTCGGACAGGGAACAGGAAACACCATATATTTT.

As to this clonotype: One end of the junction varies from germline; a read error may be responsible. The V gene is TRBV7-3, the J gene TRBJ1-1; D not certain. Germline V gene lookup returns CDR1 SGHTA and CDR2 FQGTGA. The CDR3 has 14 amino acids. CDR3 coding DNA: TGTGCCAGCGGCTTCTCGGGAGGAGACACTGAAGCTTTCTTT. Translation gives CASGFSGGDTEAFF.

Only a few counts were recorded for this clonotype. The chain links TRBV12-3 or TRBV12-4 to TRBJ2-1, with TRBD1 matching over 8 bases. CDR3 size: 15 residues. With V trimmed by 5 bases and J by 2 bases, 5 bases remained unmatched. The CDR3 DNA reads as TGTGCCAGCAGTGCCGACAGGGGCGCCTACAATGAGCAGTTCTTC. It encodes CASSADRGAYNEQFF.

The CDR3 DNA is TGTGCCAGCAGCCTCCCGGACAGGGGTACTGAAGCTTTCTTT. Translation gives CASSLPDRGTEAFF. The chain links TRBV3-1 to TRBJ1-1; 9 nucleotides align to TRBD1. V gave up 4 bases and J gave up 5 bases; unmatched junction bases: 5. The V gene's germline CDR1 is LGHDT and CDR2 YNNKEL (reference sequence). This CDR3 comprises 14 residues.

The chain employs TRBV7-9 and TRBJ1-6; 9 nucleotides agree with TRBD1. Germline CDR1 and CDR2: SEHNR and FQNEAQ (reference sequence). The CDR3 covers 16 residues. V was pared by 5 bases and J by 8 bases, with 10 bases of the junction left unmatched. The CDR3 loop reads CASSAPGQGDYSPLHF. The CDR3 nucleotides are TGTGCCAGCAGCGCACCGGGACAGGGAGATTATTCACCCCTCCACTTT.

This clonotype was detected ten times or more. The rearrangement joins TRBV5-6 to TRBJ2-4; D is perhaps TRBD2 (5 bases). Trimming stripped 4 bases from V and 16 bases from J, with 18 bases between. CDR1 and CDR2 (germline): SGHDT, YYEEEE. This CDR3 is built from 12 residues. The DNA of the CDR3 is TGTGCCAGCAGCCCCCGGGGTCGAAGTATCTACTTC. Its translation: CASSPRGRSIYF.

The rearrangement links TRBV25-1 to TRBJ2-5; D gene ambiguous. The CDR3 runs 14 residues. V lost 1 base and J 2 bases, leaving 8 bases between the germline ends. Germline V gene lookup returns CDR1 MGHDK and CDR2 SYGVNS. The CDR3 is CASSEFGKQETQYF. In DNA, the CDR3 is TGTGCCAGCAGTGAATTTGGCAAGCAAGAGACCCAGTACTTC.

The chain recombines TRBV27 with TRBJ2-5; 7 bases line up with TRBD1. Germline V gene lookup returns CDR1 MNHEY and CDR2 SMNVEV (reference sequence). CDR3 length equals 14 residues. J lost 0 bases, V lost 8 bases, and 6 bases had no gene match. This CDR3 reads CASAIDRDQETQYF. CDR3 bases: TGTGCCAGCGCAATTGACAGGGACCAAGAGACCCAGTACTTC.

In this sample, this clonotype turned up a few times. The chain joins TRBV29-1 to TRBJ2-7; a weak D match, TRBD2 (5 bases). CDR1 is SQVTM and CDR2 is ANQGSEA in the germline V gene. The CDR3 is made up of 12 amino acids. V gave up 6 bases and J gave up 6 bases, with 15 bases separating them. CDR3 nucleotide sequence: TGCAGCGTGACTAATCGAGGCTCCGAGCAGTACTTC. Its translation: CSVTNRGSEQYF.